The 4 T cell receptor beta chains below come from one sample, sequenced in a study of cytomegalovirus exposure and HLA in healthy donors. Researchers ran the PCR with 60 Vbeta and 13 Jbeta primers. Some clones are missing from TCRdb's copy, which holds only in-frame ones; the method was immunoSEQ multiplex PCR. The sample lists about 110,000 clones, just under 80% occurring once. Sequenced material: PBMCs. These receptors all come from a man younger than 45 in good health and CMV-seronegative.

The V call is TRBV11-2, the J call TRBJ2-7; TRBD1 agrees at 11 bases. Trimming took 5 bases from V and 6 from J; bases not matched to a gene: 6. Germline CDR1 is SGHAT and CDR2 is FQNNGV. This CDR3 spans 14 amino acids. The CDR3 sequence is CASSARTGGGEQYF. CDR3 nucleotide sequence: TGTGCCAGCAGCGCGCGGACAGGGGGCGGCGAGCAGTACTTC.

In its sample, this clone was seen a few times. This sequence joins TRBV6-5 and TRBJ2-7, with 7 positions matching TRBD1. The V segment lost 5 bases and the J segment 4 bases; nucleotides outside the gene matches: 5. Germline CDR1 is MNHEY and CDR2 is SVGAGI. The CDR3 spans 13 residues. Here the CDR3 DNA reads TGTGCCAGCAGTCGACAGGGAAATTACGAGCAGTACTTC. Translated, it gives CASSRQGNYEQYF.

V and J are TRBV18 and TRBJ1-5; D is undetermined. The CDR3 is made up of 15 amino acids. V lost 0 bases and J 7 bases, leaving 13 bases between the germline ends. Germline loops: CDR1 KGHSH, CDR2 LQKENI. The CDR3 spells CASSPPLGPGQPQHF. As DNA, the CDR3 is TGTGCCAGCTCACCACCCCTAGGCCCTGGCCAGCCCCAGCATTTT.

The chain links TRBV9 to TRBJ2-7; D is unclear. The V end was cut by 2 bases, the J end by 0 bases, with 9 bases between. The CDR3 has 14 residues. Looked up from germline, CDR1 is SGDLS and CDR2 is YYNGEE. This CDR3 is CASSVLSSSYEQYF. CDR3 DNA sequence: TGTGCCAGCAGCGTTCTCTCTAGCTCCTACGAGCAGTACTTC.